The present TCR beta chain was sequenced within a study of OX40 agonist ivuxolimab in advanced cancers. Study context: Patients receiving dose escalation had hepatocellular carcinoma, melanoma, renal cell or head and neck cancer. Three patients responded partially, comprising one with hepatocellular carcinoma and two with cutaneous melanoma. Study-level results: Among the least clonally expanded were partial responders at 0.1-3.0 mg/kg.

This CDR3 spans 15 amino acids. Per germline, CDR1 PRHDT and CDR2 FYEKMQ (reference sequence). Trimming pared 6 bases from V and 7 bases from J, leaving 19 bases between. Comment on this clone: Its cognate antigen is unknown.

TCRdb keeps only in-frame clones here, not all; method: immunoSEQ multiplex PCR. The sample has 70,000 to 85,000 clones, around 89% seen once. V usage is TRBV13 and J usage is TRBJ2-1; a weak D match, TRBD1 (6 bases). The input for sequencing was CD4+ or CD8+ T cells sorted from blood, taken in a trial of the OX40 agonist ivuxolimab. This sequence was found in an adult with an advanced solid tumor such as melanoma, head and neck, liver or kidney cancer. CDR3 amino acids: CASRRDTGVGNEQFF. The CDR3 bases are TGTGCCAGCAGGAGGGACACGGGCGTAGGGAATGAGCAGTTCTTC.